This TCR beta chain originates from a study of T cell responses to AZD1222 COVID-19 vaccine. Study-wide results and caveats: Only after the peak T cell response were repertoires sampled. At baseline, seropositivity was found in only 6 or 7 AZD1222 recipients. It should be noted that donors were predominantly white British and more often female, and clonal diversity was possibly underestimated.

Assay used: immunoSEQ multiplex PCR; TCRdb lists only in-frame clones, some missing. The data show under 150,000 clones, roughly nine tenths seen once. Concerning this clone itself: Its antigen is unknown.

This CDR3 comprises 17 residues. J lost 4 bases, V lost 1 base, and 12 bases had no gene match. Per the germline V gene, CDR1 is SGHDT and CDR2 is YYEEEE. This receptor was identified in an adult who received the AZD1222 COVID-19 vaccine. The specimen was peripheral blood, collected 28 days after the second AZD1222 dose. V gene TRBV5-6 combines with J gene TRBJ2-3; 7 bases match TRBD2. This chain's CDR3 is CASSLWASGGTPDTQYF. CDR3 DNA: TGTGCCAGCAGCTTGTGGGCTAGCGGCGGCACCCCAGATACGCAGTATTTT.